The clone carrying this T cell receptor (beta chain) was found a few times. Sequencing was performed with immunoSEQ multiplex PCR; in TCRdb, only in-frame clones are kept and a portion is missing. The sample records fewer than 200,000 clones, 70% to 85% being singletons. The entry originates in a study of blood T cell repertoires in COVID-19. Study background: Two negative PCRs, clearance, or symptom resolution had been documented for recovered Cohort 3 donors. Samples came from the United States, Italy and Spain, spanning acute and convalescent COVID-19. PBMCs, B-cell-depleted T cells, or T cells provided the cDNA or gDNA that made up the material.

The participants were between about 18 and 95 years old and came from some 23 US areas. This CDR3 is 12 amino acids long. In germline, CDR1 is MNHNY, CDR2 SVGAGI (reference sequence). Trimming pared 6 bases from V and 2 bases from J, leaving 8 bases between. The sequence derives from a woman in her 70s in a cohort exposed to, infected with or recovered from COVID-19 (not recorded which). The sequenced sample was PBMCs or T cells enriched from blood (not recorded which). The rearrangement links TRBV6-6 to TRBJ2-7; D call uncertain. The CDR3 here is CASSQATYEQYF. CDR3 nucleotides: TGTGCCAGCAGCCAAGCGACCTACGAGCAGTACTTC.